This entry lists 6 T cell receptor beta chains sequenced from one sample in a study of blood T cell repertoires in COVID-19. Clones were sequenced by immunoSEQ multiplex PCR, and TCRdb holds only the in-frame ones, with some missing. Seen here are more than 300,000 clones, approximately 91% observed once, and the top ten hold about 0.9%. What was sequenced was PBMCs or T cells enriched from blood (not recorded which). These receptors were collected from a woman aged 40 to 50 who had been exposed to COVID-19.

The V gene is TRBV2, the J gene TRBJ2-5; D possibly corresponds to TRBD1 (5 bases). The ends were cut back, 1 base at V and 0 bases at J, with 9 bases in the middle. Germline values: CDR1 SNHLY, CDR2 FYNNEI. The CDR3 runs 15 residues. The CDR3 loop is CASSEVWGNQETQYF. Here the CDR3 DNA reads TGTGCCAGCAGTGAAGTATGGGGCAACCAAGAGACCCAGTACTTC.

The rearrangement uses TRBV3-1 (or the pseudogene TRBV3-2) and TRBJ1-1; D possibly corresponds to TRBD1 (6 bases). The length of the CDR3 is 17 residues. V lost 0 bases and J lost 3, with 17 bases in between. Germline V gene sequence: CDR1 LGHDT, CDR2 YNNKEL (reference sequence). This CDR3 reads CASSQDRDTKRDTEAFF. The CDR3 nucleotides are TGTGCCAGCAGCCAAGACCGGGACACAAAAAGAGACACTGAAGCTTTCTTT.

The rearrangement uses TRBV6-5 and TRBJ2-7, with 11 bases fitting TRBD2. This CDR3 region has 15 residues. The trim removed 3 bases at V and 5 bases at J, leaving 6 bases unmatched. Germline V CDR1 and CDR2: MNHEY, SVGAGI. CDR3 in amino acids: CASSYIAGGPDEQYF. The CDR3 DNA sequence: TGTGCCAGCAGTTATATAGCGGGGGGGCCAGACGAGCAGTACTTC.

This rearrangement joins TRBV5-6 to TRBJ1-5, with a weak D call TRBD1 (5 bases). The CDR3 length is 16 residues. Germline CDR1 and CDR2: SGHDT and YYEEEE. V dropped 2 bases and J dropped 2 bases, with 14 bases sitting between them. The chain's CDR3 is CASSFSLGGGNQPQHF. The CDR3 DNA is TGTGCCAGCAGCTTTAGTTTGGGGGGAGGCAATCAGCCCCAGCATTTT.

J is TRBJ2-5 and V is TRBV9; 7 bases match TRBD2. After removal of 3 bases from V and 8 bases from J, the junction contained 7 bases not matched to a gene. Germline V gives CDR1 SGDLS, CDR2 YYNGEE. The CDR3 is 13 residues long. CDR3 sequence (DNA): TGTGCCAGCAGCGCCGGGGAGGGCGTAACCCAGTACTTC. Amino acids: CASSAGEGVTQYF.

V usage is TRBV18 and J usage is TRBJ1-1; 10 nucleotides align to TRBD1. The V segment lost 6 bases and the J segment 6 bases; nucleotides outside the gene matches: 13. The CDR3 is 16 amino acids. CDR1 KGHSH and CDR2 LQKENI come from the germline V gene. In nucleotides, the CDR3 is TGTGCCAGCTCCCGGCTCACCCGGGACAGGGGCGCTGAAGCTTTCTTT. Its translation: CASSRLTRDRGAEAFF. The full variable domain, its missing parts supplied by reference TRBV18 and TRBJ1-1, is NAGVMQNPRHLVRRRGQEARLRCSPMKGHSHVYWYRQLPEEGLKFMVYLQKENIIDESGMPKERFSAEFPKEGPSILRIQQVVRGDSAAYFCASSRLTRDRGAEAFFGQGTRLTVV.